This TCR beta chain was retrieved from a study of T cell repertoires in cytomegalovirus infection (dated by TCRdb to about 2019). At the level of the whole study: Because public TCR beta signatures pointed to carriage of CMV infection together with the matching HLA type, the HLA type of each donor mattered for the analysis. What the research found in general, with its limitations: In both this cohort and an independent roughly 330-donor cohort, the cumulative frequency of public TCR beta family members distinguished carriers of CMV infection plus the relevant HLA type. In the ex vivo response, HLA-C-restricted CMV-specific TCR beta clonotypes were dominant, and in two of eight donors the single most frequent clonotype came from this HLA-C-restricted group.

Sequencing relied on an Illumina HiSeq 1500. The public reads were reanalyzed by TCRdb: fastp trimming at Q25, MiXCR alignment, in-frame beta chains only. Merged by CDR3 protein, the rows form single entries marked with the most common genes and DNA. The sample includes nearly 550,000 distinct CDR3 sequences, with 16% observed a single time. The ten largest clones take up roughly a quarter of the sample. This clonotype was observed a few times. The antigen it binds to is not known. Qualities for individual bases were not recorded, and no much larger clone is one base off. The germline V end is reduced by 5 bases and the J end by 3 bases; junction bases left unmatched: 9. Sequences SGHRS (CDR1) and YFSETQ (CDR2) are obtained from the germline V gene. The CDR3 holds 16 amino acids from the cysteine to the phenylalanine. Only CDR3 DNA remains: 48 bases, in frame from the first base.

This TCR derives from a human donor in good health (CMV status not recorded). Some clones in this sample may be carry-over from other donors' samples. Recombination connected TRBV5-1 to TRBJ2-7; 12 bases in the middle match TRBD1. Material: CD8+ T cells from PBMCs. The base sequence is TGCGCCAGCAGTAAAACCGGGACAGGGGGCATCTACGAGCAGTACTTC. This yields the protein CASSKTGTGGIYEQYF.